These 25 T cell receptor beta chains were all obtained from the same sample, sequenced in a study of PD-1 blockade in classical Hodgkin lymphoma. Relapse was seen in all patients after autologous stem cell transplantation, and brentuximab vedotin exposure was variable. Purified CD4+ T cells were obtained from thawed PBMCs through magnetic negative selection. Clones were read by immunoSEQ multiplex PCR, and TCRdb kept only the in-frame ones, dropping some. The sample holds fewer than 7,500 clones, more than 65% seen once. The sample was CD4+ T cells from blood, taken at baseline. These receptors were collected from a human donor with classical Hodgkin lymphoma.

CDR3 coding DNA: TGTGCCAGCAGTGATCCGAGGACAGGGAGCTATGGCTACACCTTC. Its translation: CASSDPRTGSYGYTF. This chain uses TRBV6-4 with TRBJ1-2; 8 nucleotides match TRBD1. CDR1 MRHNA and CDR2 SNTAGT come from the germline V gene. CDR3 length: 15 residues. With V trimmed by 3 bases and J by 4 bases, 7 bases remained unmatched.

This clone was seen more than once but under ten times. V gene TRBV11-1 combines with J gene TRBJ2-3, with D unclear. Germline CDR1 is SGHAT and CDR2 is FQDESV (reference sequence). Trimming cost V 1 base and J 5 bases, with 13 bases left between them. The CDR3 sequence is 15 residues long. CDR3 in amino acids: CASSLGYSNGDTQYF. The CDR3 nucleotides read TGTGCCAGCAGCTTAGGTTACAGTAACGGAGATACGCAGTATTTT.

With regard to this clone: The junction shows a germline mismatch at one end, possibly a read error. The chain joins TRBV28 to TRBJ2-5; either TRBD1 or TRBD2 may fit D (7 bases each). Germline V lookup: CDR1 MDHEN, CDR2 SYDVKM. The CDR3 has 11 residues. The chain's CDR3 is CASSRQGAGNF. In DNA form, the CDR3 reads TGTGCCAGCAGTCGACAGGGAGCGGGAAACTTC.

In its sample, this clone was seen a few times. The chain links TRBV18 to TRBJ2-4; 12 nucleotides match TRBD2. The CDR3 extends over 14 amino acids. J was trimmed by 7 bases and V by 5 bases; bases with no gene match: 3. CDR1 KGHSH and CDR2 LQKENI come from the germline V gene. The CDR3 reads CASSELAGGNIQYF. The CDR3 nucleotides read TGTGCCAGCTCAGAGCTAGCGGGAGGGAACATTCAGTACTTC.

This clone was observed a handful of times. This sequence joins TRBV6-5 and TRBJ2-1; weak D call: TRBD1 (5 bases). The CDR3 is 15 amino acids. Trimming took off 2 bases at V and 2 bases at J, with 10 bases between the two ends. The V gene's germline CDR1 is MNHEY and CDR2 SVGAGI. For the CDR3, the DNA is TGTGCCAGCAGTTACCGCAGGGTTCCCTACAATGAGCAGTTCTTC. It codes for CASSYRRVPYNEQFF.

V gene TRBV18 combines with J gene TRBJ2-5; D gene uncertain. The germline V and J ends were trimmed by 2 bases and 3 bases, with 10 bases remaining between them. The V gene's germline CDR1 is KGHSH and CDR2 LQKENI. The CDR3 sequence is 14 residues long. The CDR3 loop reads CASSPGRKEETQYF. In DNA, the CDR3 is TGTGCCAGCTCACCAGGTCGGAAGGAAGAGACCCAGTACTTC.

This clone was counted once. The CDR3 loop is CASSPGGKAKNIQYF. The CDR3 DNA is TGTGCCAGCAGCCCAGGGGGAAAAGCCAAAAACATTCAGTACTTC. V gene TRBV27 combines with J gene TRBJ2-4; 7 nucleotides match TRBD1. The CDR3 runs to 15 residues. J gave up 0 bases and V 6 bases, and 5 bases lay outside the gene matches. Germline V gene data show CDR1 as MNHEY and CDR2 as SMNVEV (reference sequence).

This chain connects TRBV27 to TRBJ2-3; D possibly corresponds to TRBD1 (5 bases). The CDR3 sequence is 17 residues long. CDR1 is MNHEY and CDR2 is SMNVEV in the germline V gene (reference sequence). V lost 0 bases and J 1 base, leaving 14 bases between the germline ends. The CDR3 DNA reads TGTGCCAGCAGTTTATCGTTTAACCAGGGTGGCACAGATACGCAGTATTTT. Its protein is CASSLSFNQGGTDTQYF.

As DNA, the CDR3 is TGCGCCAGCAGCCAAGGGCATGGTGGGGGGCACAATGAGCAGTTCTTC. This translates into CASSQGHGGGHNEQFF. The chain joins TRBV4-1 to TRBJ2-1; TRBD1 or TRBD2 may be the D gene (6 bases each). The CDR3 sequence is 16 residues long. Deletions cut 1 base from V and 5 bases from J, with 15 bases between. Germline CDR1 reads MGHRA; CDR2 reads YSYEKL.

This sequence joins TRBV11-2 and TRBJ2-2; D gene unclear. V lost 6 bases, J lost 6 bases, and 14 bases lay in between. The CDR3 is made up of 14 amino acids. The germline gives CDR1 SGHAT, CDR2 FQNNGV. The CDR3 region has the DNA TGTGCCAGCAGGCCCCGGTGGACCTCCGGGGAGCTGTTTTTT. Its protein product is CASRPRWTSGELFF.

This clone was counted once. This chain joins TRBV19 and TRBJ1-6; 8 bases agree with TRBD1. There are 14 residues in the CDR3. CDR1 and CDR2 (germline): LNHDA, SQIVND (reference sequence). With 6 bases clipped from V and 7 bases from J, the junction kept 5 bases outside the gene matches. Written as DNA, the CDR3 is TGTGCCAGTAGCCCCAGGGGGCTGAATTCACCCCTCCACTTT. Amino acids: CASSPRGLNSPLHF. Drawing the rest from reference TRBV19 and TRBJ1-6, the complete variable domain is DGGITQSPKYLFRKEGQNVTLSCEQNLNHDAMYWYRQDPGQGLRLIYYSQIVNDFQKGDIAEGYSVSREKKESFPLTVTSAQKNPTAFYLCASSPRGLNSPLHFGNGTRLTVT.

This clone turned up a few times. The chain carries TRBV25-1 and TRBJ1-2, with a tentative D call TRBD1 (5 bases). Trimming removed 4 bases from V and 4 bases from J, with 13 bases in between. The germline gives CDR1 MGHDK, CDR2 SYGVNS. CDR3 size: 14 residues. For the CDR3, the DNA is TGTGCCAGCAGTGCCCTCAGGGAAACCTATGGCTACACCTTC. It is translated as CASSALRETYGYTF.

This clone turned up a few times. The J gene is TRBJ1-5, the V gene TRBV6-5; the D is unclear. The ends were cut back, 3 bases at V and 3 bases at J, with 6 bases in the middle. The CDR3 has 13 residues. Germline V gives CDR1 MNHEY, CDR2 SVGAGI. The CDR3 DNA reads as TGTGCCAGCAGTTATAAGACCAATCAGCCCCAGCATTTT. Amino acids: CASSYKTNQPQHF.

The chain recombines TRBV15 with TRBJ2-1; TRBD2 matches at 13 bases. Germline V gene sequence: CDR1 LNHNV, CDR2 YYDKDF (reference sequence). J was trimmed by 9 bases and V by 1 base; bases with no gene match: 12. The CDR3 consists of 18 residues. CDR3 residues: CATSRAARTSGRRSEQFF. In DNA form, the CDR3 reads TGTGCCACCAGCAGAGCTGCCCGGACTAGCGGGAGACGGAGTGAGCAGTTCTTC.

The CDR3 coding sequence is TGTGCCAGCAGCTTTACGGAGCCCTACGAGCAGTACTTC. Encoded protein: CASSFTEPYEQYF. V and J are TRBV11-2 and TRBJ2-5, with no clear D. The DNA end lines up better with TRBJ2-7; the J call may be wrong. The germline V gene has CDR1 SGHAT and CDR2 FQNNGV. The CDR3 extends over 13 amino acids.

This chain joins TRBV28 and TRBJ2-6, with TRBD1 as a possible D gene (5 bases). The germline gives CDR1 MDHEN, CDR2 SYDVKM. Between the trimmed V and J ends, which lost 2 bases and 2 bases, there was a span of 13 bases. The CDR3 totals 17 residues. The CDR3 sequence is CASSLQGVGAGANVLTF. The CDR3 bases are TGTGCCAGCAGTTTACAGGGTGTTGGGGCTGGGGCCAACGTCCTGACTTTC.

V and J are TRBV27 and TRBJ2-1; possible D gene TRBD2, 6 bases. Germline CDR1 and CDR2: MNHEY and SMNVEV (reference sequence). Trimming cost V 5 bases and J 9 bases, with 26 bases left between them. The CDR3 is 17 amino acids. CDR3 protein: CASSLRSGTGLLSEQFF. CDR3 DNA sequence: TGTGCCAGCAGTCTAAGATCAGGGACTGGACTACTTAGTGAGCAGTTCTTC.

The rearrangement links TRBV15 to TRBJ2-5; 10 bases line up with TRBD2. The CDR3 is 16 amino acids. The V gene's germline CDR1 is LNHNV and CDR2 YYDKDF (reference sequence). V trimming: 0 bases; J trimming: 5 bases; junction bases outside the gene matches: 6. The CDR3 loop is CATSRDLLAGEETQYF. The CDR3 DNA sequence: TGTGCCACCAGCAGAGATCTGCTAGCGGGAGAGGAGACCCAGTACTTC.

V is TRBV18 and J is TRBJ2-1; TRBD2 aligns across 7 bases. The CDR3 extends over 16 amino acids. Germline-derived CDR1 and CDR2 are KGHSH and LQKENI. With V trimmed by 3 bases and J by 5 bases, 10 bases remained unmatched. CDR3 DNA sequence: TGTGCCAGCTCACCCCCGTCTAGCGGCCTACACAATGAGCAGTTCTTC. This gives the protein CASSPPSSGLHNEQFF.

The chain carries TRBV5-4 and TRBJ1-6, with 9 bases identical to TRBD1. CDR1 and CDR2 from the germline V gene are SGHNT and YYREEE (reference sequence). J was trimmed by 8 bases and V by 0 bases; bases with no gene match: 3. The CDR3 sequence is 15 residues long. This chain's CDR3 is CASSLAGTGHSPLHF. The CDR3 DNA follows: TGTGCCAGCAGCTTGGCCGGGACAGGGCATTCACCCCTCCACTTT. Full variable domain (outside the CDR3, taken from reference TRBV5-4 and TRBJ1-6): ETGVTQSPTHLIKTRGQQVTLRCSSQSGHNTVSWYQQALGQGPQFIFQYYREEENGRGNFPPRFSGLQFPNYSSELNVNALELDDSALYLCASSLAGTGHSPLHFGNGTRLTVT.

The rearrangement uses TRBV29-1 and TRBJ2-3; D not resolved. The V gene lost 4 bases and the J gene lost 2 bases, with 7 bases spanning the gap. Germline loops: CDR1 SQVTM, CDR2 ANQGSEA. This CDR3 is 12 amino acids long. CDR3 loop: CSVVWYTDTQYF. In DNA, the CDR3 is TGCAGCGTTGTATGGTACACAGATACGCAGTATTTT.

This clone was seen just once. The sample contains more than one DNA sequence encoding this CDR3. The rearrangement uses TRBV9 and TRBJ1-1, with D unresolved. This CDR3 is 14 amino acids long. The ends were cut back, 0 bases at V and 8 bases at J, with 14 bases in the middle. Germline V gene lookup returns CDR1 SGDLS and CDR2 YYNGEE. The CDR3 bases are TGTGCCAGCAGCGTAGTTTCAGGCCGCACCGAAGCTTTCTTT. Amino acids: CASSVVSGRTEAFF.

This chain links TRBV27 with TRBJ2-7, with D unclear. The CDR3 is 13 residues long. Germline lookup yields CDR1 MNHEY and CDR2 SMNVEV (reference sequence). V was trimmed by 3 bases and J by 0 bases, leaving 6 bases between them. CDR3 amino acids: CASSLHPSYEQYF. CDR3 DNA: TGTGCCAGCAGTTTGCACCCCTCCTACGAGCAGTACTTC.

V usage is TRBV18 and J usage is TRBJ2-5; D gene ambiguous. V lost 0 bases to trimming and J lost 7 bases, with 15 bases between them. The germline V gene encodes CDR1 KGHSH and CDR2 LQKENI. The CDR3 extends over 15 amino acids. The CDR3 DNA is TGTGCCAGCTCACCACCGGATTTACGGTGGGGGACCCAGTACTTC. Protein: CASSPPDLRWGTQYF.

The V gene is TRBV7-6, the J gene TRBJ1-1; TRBD1 matches at 10 bases. The CDR3 consists of 13 residues. The junction had 8 bases not matched to a gene; V was cut back by 11 bases and J by 5 bases. Germline-derived CDR1 and CDR2 are SGHVS and FNYEAQ. CDR3 sequence reads: CARMTGGRTEAFF. In DNA form, the CDR3 reads TGTGCCCGGATGACAGGGGGCCGGACTGAAGCTTTCTTT.